These 5 T cell receptor beta chains were all obtained from the same sample, sequenced in a study of vaccination effects on CD4 cells after COVID-19. The authors isolated CD4+ T cells after 9 to 10 days of culture. Either the mRNA-1273 or the BNT162b2 vaccine was given to participants as two doses. Libraries were prepared by immunoSEQ multiplex PCR; TCRdb keeps only in-frame clonotypes and omits some of them. Found here are 40,000 or so clones, around 70% of them singletons; the top ten hold 9.5% to 10%. For these TCRs, the target antigens are not known. The sequenced sample was CD4+ T cells from PBMCs cultured without peptide, obtained after COVID-19 vaccination. Receptor source: a human donor who received a COVID-19 vaccine.

The V gene is TRBV25-1, the J gene TRBJ1-1; D call uncertain. The CDR3 covers 12 residues. V lost 9 bases and J lost 1, with 9 bases in between. The V gene's germline CDR1 is MGHDK and CDR2 SYGVNS. DNA of the CDR3: TGTGCCAGTTTACGTGGGAACACTGAAGCTTTCTTT. Translated, it gives CASLRGNTEAFF.

The CDR3 spells CASSLAIEAFF. As DNA, the CDR3 is TGTGCCAGCAGCTTAGCTATTGAAGCTTTCTTT. This rearrangement joins TRBV7-9 to TRBJ1-1; no clear D. This CDR3 contains 11 residues. The germline CDR1 and CDR2 sequences are SEHNR and FQNEAQ (reference sequence). V gave up 0 bases and J gave up 7 bases, with 3 bases separating them.

The rearrangement links TRBV27 to TRBJ2-7; 10 bases are a match to TRBD2. Germline CDR1 MNHEY, CDR2 SMNVEV (reference sequence). The CDR3 runs to 15 residues. Trimming at V came to 11 bases and at J to 7 bases, leaving 17 bases not matched to a gene. As DNA, the CDR3 is TGTGCCTCCCGACGGGAGCGGGGGGGCCGGTTAGAGCAGTACTTC. It yields the protein CASRRERGGRLEQYF.

V usage is TRBV6-5 and J usage is TRBJ1-2, with D perhaps matching TRBD1 (6 bases). This CDR3 has 13 amino acids. The germline V and J ends were trimmed by 7 bases and 0 bases, with 9 bases remaining between them. From germline, CDR1 is MNHEY and CDR2 SVGAGI. The DNA for the CDR3 is TGTGCCAGCACCCCAGGGGCTAACTATGGCTACACCTTC. It specifies CASTPGANYGYTF.

The V call is TRBV9, the J call TRBJ1-1, with D maybe TRBD1 (5 bases). In germline, CDR1 is SGDLS, CDR2 YYNGEE. The CDR3 length is 15 residues. V lost 4 bases to trimming and J lost 9 bases, with 22 bases between them. In DNA form, the CDR3 reads TGTGCCAGCAGCTCCGGTGGGGGTACCGCGCCCAAAGCTTTCTTT. Translation gives CASSSGGGTAPKAFF.